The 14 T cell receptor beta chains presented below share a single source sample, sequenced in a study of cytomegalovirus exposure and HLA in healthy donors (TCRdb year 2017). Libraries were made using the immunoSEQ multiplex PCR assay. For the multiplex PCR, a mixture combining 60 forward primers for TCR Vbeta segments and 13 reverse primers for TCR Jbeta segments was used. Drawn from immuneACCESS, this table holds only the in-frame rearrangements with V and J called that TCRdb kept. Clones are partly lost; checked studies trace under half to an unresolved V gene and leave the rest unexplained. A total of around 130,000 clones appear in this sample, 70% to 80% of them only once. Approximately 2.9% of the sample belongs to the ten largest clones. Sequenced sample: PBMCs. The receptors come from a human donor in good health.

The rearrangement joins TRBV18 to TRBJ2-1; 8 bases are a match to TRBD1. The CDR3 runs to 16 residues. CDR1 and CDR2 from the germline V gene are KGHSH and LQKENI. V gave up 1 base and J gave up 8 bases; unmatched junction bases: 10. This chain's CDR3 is CASSPQSGGGYDEQFF. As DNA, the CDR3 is TGTGCCAGCTCACCACAGTCAGGGGGCGGATACGATGAGCAGTTCTTC.

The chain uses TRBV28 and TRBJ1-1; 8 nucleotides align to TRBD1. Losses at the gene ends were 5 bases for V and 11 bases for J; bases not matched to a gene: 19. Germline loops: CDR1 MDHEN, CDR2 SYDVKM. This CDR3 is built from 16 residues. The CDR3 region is CASSDRTSRDRRKAFF. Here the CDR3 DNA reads TGTGCCAGCAGTGACCGGACCTCTCGGGACAGGCGGAAGGCTTTCTTT.

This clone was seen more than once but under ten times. The CDR3: CASSIGGAGGAGELFF. The CDR3, as DNA: TGTGCCAGCAGCATTGGGGGGGCGGGGGGCGCCGGGGAGCTGTTTTTT. The chain has TRBV5-4 and TRBJ2-2; 8 bases are shared with TRBD2. The CDR3 runs 16 residues. The germline gives CDR1 SGHNT, CDR2 YYREEE (reference sequence). The V and J ends lost 4 bases and 6 bases, in that order; junction bases with no gene match: 11.

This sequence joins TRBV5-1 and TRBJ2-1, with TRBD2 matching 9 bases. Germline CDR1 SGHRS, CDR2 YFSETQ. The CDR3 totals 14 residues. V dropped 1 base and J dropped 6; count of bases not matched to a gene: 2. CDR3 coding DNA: TGCGCCAGCAGCTTGTTTAGCGGGGGCAATGAGCAGTTCTTC. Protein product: CASSLFSGGNEQFF.

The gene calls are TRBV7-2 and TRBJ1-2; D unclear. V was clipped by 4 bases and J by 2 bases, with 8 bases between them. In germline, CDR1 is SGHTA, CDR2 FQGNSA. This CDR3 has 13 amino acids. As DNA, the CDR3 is TGTGCCAGCAGCTCCGGGAGAAACTATGGCTACACCTTC. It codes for CASSSGRNYGYTF.

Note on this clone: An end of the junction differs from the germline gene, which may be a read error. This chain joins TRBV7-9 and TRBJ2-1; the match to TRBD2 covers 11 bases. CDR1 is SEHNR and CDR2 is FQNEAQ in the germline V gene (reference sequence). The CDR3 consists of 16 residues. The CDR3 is CSSTPRLAGRHNEQFF. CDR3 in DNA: TGTTCCAGCACCCCTCGACTAGCGGGAAGACACAATGAGCAGTTCTTC. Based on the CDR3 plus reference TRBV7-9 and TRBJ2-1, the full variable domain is DTGVSQNPRHKITKRGQNVTFRCDPISEHNRLYWYRQTLGQGPEFLTYFQNEAQLEKSRLLSDRFSAERPKGSFSTLEIQRTEQGDSAMYLCSSTPRLAGRHNEQFFGPGTRLTVL.

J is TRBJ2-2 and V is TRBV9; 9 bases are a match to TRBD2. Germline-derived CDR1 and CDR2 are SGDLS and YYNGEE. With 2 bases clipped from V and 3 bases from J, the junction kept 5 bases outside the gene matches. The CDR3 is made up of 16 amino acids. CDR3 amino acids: CASSVIAGVDTGELFF. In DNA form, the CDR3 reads TGTGCCAGCAGCGTGATAGCGGGAGTAGACACCGGGGAGCTGTTTTTT.

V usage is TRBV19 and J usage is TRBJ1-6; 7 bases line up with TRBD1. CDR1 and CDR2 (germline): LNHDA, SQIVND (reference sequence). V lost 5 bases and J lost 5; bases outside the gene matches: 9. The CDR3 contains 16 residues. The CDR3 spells CASSLSQGTHNSPLHF. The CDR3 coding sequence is TGTGCCAGTAGTCTATCACAGGGGACCCATAATTCACCCCTCCACTTT.

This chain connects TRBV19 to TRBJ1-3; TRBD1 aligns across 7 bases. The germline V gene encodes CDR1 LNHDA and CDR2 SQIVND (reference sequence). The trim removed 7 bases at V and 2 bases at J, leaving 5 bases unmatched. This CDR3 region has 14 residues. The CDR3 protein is CASIPRGPGNTIYF. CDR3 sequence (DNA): TGTGCCAGTATCCCAAGGGGGCCTGGAAACACCATATATTTT.

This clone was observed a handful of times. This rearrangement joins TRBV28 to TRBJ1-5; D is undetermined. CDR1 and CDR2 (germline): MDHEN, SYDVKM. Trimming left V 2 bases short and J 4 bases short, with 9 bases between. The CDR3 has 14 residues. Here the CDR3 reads CASSLIGINQPQHF. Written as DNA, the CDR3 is TGTGCCAGCAGTTTAATCGGGATAAATCAGCCCCAGCATTTT.

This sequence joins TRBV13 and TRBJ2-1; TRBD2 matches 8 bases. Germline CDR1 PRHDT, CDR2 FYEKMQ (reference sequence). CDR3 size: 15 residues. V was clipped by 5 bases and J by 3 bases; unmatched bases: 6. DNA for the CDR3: TGTGCCAGCAGCCCCCGTGCGGGGGGCTACAATGAGCAGTTCTTC. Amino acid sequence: CASSPRAGGYNEQFF.

CDR3 loop: CASSPVGTVRAEQYF. In DNA, the CDR3 is TGTGCCAGCAGCCCCGTGGGGACAGTGAGGGCCGAGCAGTACTTC. V and J are TRBV5-4 and TRBJ2-7; 7 bases match TRBD1. V lost 4 bases, J lost 6 bases, and 13 bases stayed unmatched. This CDR3 region has 15 residues. CDR1 and CDR2 (germline): SGHNT, YYREEE (reference sequence).

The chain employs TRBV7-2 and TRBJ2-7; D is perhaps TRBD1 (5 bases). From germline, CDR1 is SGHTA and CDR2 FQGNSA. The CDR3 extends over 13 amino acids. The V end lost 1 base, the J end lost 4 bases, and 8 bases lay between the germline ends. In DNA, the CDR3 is TGTGCCAGCAGCTTAGTATCAGGGTACGAGCAGTACTTC. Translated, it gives CASSLVSGYEQYF.

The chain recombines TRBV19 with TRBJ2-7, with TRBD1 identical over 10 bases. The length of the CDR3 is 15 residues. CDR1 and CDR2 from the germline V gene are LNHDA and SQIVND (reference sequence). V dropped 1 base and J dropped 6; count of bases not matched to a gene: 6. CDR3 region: CASSIVGTGVAEQYF. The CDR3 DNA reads TGTGCCAGTAGTATAGTGGGGACAGGGGTAGCCGAGCAGTACTTC.